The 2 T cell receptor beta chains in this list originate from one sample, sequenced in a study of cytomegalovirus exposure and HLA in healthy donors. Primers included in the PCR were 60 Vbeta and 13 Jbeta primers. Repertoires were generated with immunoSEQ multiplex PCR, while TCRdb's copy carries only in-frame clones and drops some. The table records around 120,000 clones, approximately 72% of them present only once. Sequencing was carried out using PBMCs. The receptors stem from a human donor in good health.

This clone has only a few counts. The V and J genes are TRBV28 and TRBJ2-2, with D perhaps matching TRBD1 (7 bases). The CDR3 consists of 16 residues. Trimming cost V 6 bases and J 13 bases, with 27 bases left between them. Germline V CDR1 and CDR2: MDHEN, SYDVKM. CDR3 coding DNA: TGTGCCAGCAGACCCGGTTTAGTACAGGGGAGGTTGGGGCTGTTTTTT. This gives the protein CASRPGLVQGRLGLFF.

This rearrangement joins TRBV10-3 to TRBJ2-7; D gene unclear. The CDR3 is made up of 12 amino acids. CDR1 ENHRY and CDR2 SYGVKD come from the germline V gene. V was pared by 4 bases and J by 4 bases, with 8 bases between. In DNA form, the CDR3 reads TGTGCCATCAGTGCTCCGACATACGAGCAGTACTTC. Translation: CAISAPTYEQYF.